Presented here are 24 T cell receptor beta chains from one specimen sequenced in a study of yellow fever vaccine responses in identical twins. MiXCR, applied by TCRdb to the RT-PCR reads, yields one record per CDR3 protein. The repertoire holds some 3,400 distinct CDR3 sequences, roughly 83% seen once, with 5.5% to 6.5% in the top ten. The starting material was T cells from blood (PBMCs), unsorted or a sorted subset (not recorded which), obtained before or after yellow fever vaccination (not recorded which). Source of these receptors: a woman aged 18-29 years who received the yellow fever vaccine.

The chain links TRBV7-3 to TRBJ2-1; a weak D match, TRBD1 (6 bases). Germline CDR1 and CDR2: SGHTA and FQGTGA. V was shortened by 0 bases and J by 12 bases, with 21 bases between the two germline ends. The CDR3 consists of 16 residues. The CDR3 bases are TGTGCCAGCAGCTTAACTGCCTACGGGACAAATCGAGGGCAGTTCTTC. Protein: CASSLTAYGTNRGQFF.

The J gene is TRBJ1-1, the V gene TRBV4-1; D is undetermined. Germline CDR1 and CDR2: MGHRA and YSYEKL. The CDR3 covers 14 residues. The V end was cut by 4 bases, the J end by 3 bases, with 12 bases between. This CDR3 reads CASSPGRGDTEAFF. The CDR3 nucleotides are TGCGCCAGCAGCCCCGGACGCGGGGACACTGAAGCTTTCTTT.

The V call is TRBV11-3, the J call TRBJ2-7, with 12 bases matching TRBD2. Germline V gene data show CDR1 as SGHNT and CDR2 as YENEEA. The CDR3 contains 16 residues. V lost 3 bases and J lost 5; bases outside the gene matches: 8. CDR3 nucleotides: TGTGCCAGCAGCTTGGGTCTAGCGGGAGGGCCCAACGAGCAGTACTTC. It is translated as CASSLGLAGGPNEQYF.

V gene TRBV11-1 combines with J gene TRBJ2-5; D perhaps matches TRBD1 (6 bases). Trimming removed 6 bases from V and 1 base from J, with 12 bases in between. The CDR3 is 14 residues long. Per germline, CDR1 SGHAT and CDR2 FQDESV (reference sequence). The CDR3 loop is CASSIGGTQETQYF. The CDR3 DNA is TGTGCCAGCAGTATAGGGGGAACCCAAGAGACCCAGTACTTC.

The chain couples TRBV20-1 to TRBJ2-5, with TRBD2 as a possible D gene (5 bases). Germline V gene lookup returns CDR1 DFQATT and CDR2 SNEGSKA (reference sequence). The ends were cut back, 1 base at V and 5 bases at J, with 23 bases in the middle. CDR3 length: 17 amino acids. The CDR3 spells CSARGVNPGLGIETQYF. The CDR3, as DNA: TGCAGTGCTAGAGGGGTCAATCCGGGATTGGGGATCGAGACCCAGTACTTC.

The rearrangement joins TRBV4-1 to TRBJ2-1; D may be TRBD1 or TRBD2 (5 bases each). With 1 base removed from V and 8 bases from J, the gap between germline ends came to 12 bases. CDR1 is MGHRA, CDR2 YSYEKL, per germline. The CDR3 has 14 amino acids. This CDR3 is CASSQVAGSDEQFF. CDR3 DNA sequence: TGCGCCAGCAGCCAAGTGGCAGGGAGCGATGAGCAGTTCTTC.

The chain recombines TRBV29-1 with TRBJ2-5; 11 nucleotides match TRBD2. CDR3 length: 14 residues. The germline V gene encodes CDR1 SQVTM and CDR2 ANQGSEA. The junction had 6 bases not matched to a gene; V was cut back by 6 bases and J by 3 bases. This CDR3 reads CSVIAGGSKETQYF. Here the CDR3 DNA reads TGCAGCGTCATAGCGGGAGGGTCAAAAGAGACCCAGTACTTC.

CDR3 sequence: CASSQGARDYEQYF. For the CDR3, the DNA is TGCGCCAGCAGCCAGGGGGCGAGGGACTACGAGCAGTACTTC. V gene TRBV4-1 combines with J gene TRBJ2-7, with a tentative D call TRBD1 (6 bases). Trimming left V 3 bases short and J 3 bases short, with 12 bases between. The CDR3 runs to 14 residues. The germline V gene has CDR1 MGHRA and CDR2 YSYEKL.

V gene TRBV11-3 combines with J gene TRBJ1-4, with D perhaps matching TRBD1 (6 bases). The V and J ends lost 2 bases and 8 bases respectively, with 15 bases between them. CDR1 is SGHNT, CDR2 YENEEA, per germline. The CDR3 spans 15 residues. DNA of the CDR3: TGTGCCAGCAGCTTATACAGGGCTGGGGGAGAAAAACTGTTTTTT. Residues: CASSLYRAGGEKLFF.

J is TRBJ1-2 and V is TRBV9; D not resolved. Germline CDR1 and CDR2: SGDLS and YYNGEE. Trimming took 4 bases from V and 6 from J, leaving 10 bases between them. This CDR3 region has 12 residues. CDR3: CASSPPGNGYTF. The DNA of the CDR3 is TGTGCCAGCAGCCCCCCGGGGAATGGCTACACCTTC.

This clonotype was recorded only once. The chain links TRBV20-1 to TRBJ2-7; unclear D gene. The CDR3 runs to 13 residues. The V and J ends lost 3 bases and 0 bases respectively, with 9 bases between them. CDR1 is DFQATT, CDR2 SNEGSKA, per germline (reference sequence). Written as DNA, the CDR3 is TGCAGTGCTAGGGACGGATCCTCCTACGAGCAGTACTTC. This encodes CSARDGSSYEQYF.

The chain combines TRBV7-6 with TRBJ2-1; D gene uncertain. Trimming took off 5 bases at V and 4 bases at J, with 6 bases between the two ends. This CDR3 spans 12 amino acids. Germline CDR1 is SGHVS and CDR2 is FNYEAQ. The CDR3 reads CASSLGYNEQFF. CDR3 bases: TGTGCCAGCAGCCTAGGGTACAATGAGCAGTTCTTC. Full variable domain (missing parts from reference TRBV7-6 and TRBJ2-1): GAGVSQSPRYKVTKRGQDVALRCDPISGHVSLYWYRQALGQGPEFLTYFNYEAQQDKSGLPNDRFSAERPEGSISTLTIQRTEQRDSAMYRCASSLGYNEQFFGPGTRLTVL.

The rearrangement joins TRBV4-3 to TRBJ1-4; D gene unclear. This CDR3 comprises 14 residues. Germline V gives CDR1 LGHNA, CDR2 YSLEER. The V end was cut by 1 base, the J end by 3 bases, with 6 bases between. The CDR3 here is CASSQGVANEKLFF. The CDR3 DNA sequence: TGCGCCAGCAGCCAAGGAGTCGCTAATGAAAAACTGTTTTTT.

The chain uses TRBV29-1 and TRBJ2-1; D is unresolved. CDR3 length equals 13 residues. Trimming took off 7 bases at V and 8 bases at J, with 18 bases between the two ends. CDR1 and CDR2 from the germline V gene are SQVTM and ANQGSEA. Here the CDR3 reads CSGLSPLGDEQFF. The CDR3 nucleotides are TGCAGCGGTCTTTCCCCCCTAGGTGATGAGCAGTTCTTC.

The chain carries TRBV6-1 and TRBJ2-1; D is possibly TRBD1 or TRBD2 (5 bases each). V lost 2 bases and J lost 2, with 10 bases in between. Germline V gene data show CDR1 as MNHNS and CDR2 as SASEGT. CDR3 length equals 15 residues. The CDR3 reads CASSEYGGTYNEQFF. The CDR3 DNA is TGTGCCAGCAGTGAATATGGGGGTACCTACAATGAGCAGTTCTTC.

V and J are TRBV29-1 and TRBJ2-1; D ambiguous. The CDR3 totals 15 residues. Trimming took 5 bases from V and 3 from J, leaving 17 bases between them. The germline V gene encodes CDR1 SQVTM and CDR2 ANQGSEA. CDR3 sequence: CSVPLNPDGYNEQFF. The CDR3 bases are TGCAGCGTTCCCCTTAACCCTGACGGCTACAATGAGCAGTTCTTC.

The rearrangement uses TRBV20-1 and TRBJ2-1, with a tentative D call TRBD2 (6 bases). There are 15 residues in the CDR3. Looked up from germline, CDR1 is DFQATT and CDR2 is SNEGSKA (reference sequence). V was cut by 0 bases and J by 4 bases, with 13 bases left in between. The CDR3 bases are TGCAGTGCTAGAGATAGGGGAGGACCTTACAATGAGCAGTTCTTC. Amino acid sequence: CSARDRGGPYNEQFF.

The CDR3 bases are TGTGCCAGCAGCTTATTGGGGGAGTCAGATACGCAGTATTTT. Amino acid sequence: CASSLLGESDTQYF. The J gene is TRBJ2-3, the V gene TRBV11-1; D possibly uses TRBD1 or TRBD2 (5 bases each). This CDR3 is built from 14 residues. Germline CDR1 SGHAT, CDR2 FQDESV (reference sequence). Trimming left V 2 bases short and J 4 bases short, with 10 bases between.

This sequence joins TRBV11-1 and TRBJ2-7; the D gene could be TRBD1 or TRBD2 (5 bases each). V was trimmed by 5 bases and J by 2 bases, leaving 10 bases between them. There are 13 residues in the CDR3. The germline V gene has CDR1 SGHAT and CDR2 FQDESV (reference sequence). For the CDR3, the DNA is TGTGCCAGCAGCCCCTTGGGGGCCTACGAGCAGTACTTC. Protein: CASSPLGAYEQYF.

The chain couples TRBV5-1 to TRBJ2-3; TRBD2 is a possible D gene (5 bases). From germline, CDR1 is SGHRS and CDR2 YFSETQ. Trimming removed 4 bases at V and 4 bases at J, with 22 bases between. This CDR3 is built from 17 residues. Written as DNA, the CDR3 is TGCGCCAGCAGCCTGTGGATGGACTCGCTTGTCGCAGATACGCAGTATTTT. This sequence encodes CASSLWMDSLVADTQYF.

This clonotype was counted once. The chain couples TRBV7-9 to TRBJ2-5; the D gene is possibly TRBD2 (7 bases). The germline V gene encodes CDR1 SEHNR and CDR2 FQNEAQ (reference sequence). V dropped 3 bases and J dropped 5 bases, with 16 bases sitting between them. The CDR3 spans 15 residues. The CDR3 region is CASSFPRGAGETQYF. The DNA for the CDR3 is TGTGCCAGCAGCTTTCCCCGGGGGGCAGGGGAGACCCAGTACTTC. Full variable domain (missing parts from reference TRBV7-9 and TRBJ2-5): DTGVSQNPRHKITKRGQNVTFRCDPISEHNRLYWYRQTLGQGPEFLTYFQNEAQLEKSRLLSDRFSAERPKGSFSTLEIQRTEQGDSAMYLCASSFPRGAGETQYFGPGTRLLVL.

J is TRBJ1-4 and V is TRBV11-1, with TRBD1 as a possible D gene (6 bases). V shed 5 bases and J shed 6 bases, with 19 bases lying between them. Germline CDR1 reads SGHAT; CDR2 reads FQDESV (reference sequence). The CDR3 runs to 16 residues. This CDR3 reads CASSEGDGGRDEKLFF. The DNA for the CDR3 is TGTGCCAGCAGCGAAGGGGACGGGGGGCGCGATGAAAAACTGTTTTTT.

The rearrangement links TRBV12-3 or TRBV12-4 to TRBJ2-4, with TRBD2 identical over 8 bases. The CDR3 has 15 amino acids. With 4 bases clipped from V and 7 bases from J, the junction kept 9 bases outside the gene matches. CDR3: CASSSGLAGLNIQYF. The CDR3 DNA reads TGTGCCAGCAGTTCTGGACTAGCAGGTTTGAACATTCAGTACTTC.

Here the CDR3 DNA reads TGTGCCAGCAGCTTTTTGACAGGGGCCTTCACAGATACGCAGTATTTT. Translated: CASSFLTGAFTDTQYF. V gene TRBV11-1 combines with J gene TRBJ2-3; TRBD1 matches at 8 bases. The V and J ends lost 3 bases and 2 bases, in that order; junction bases with no gene match: 7. The CDR3 has 16 residues. The germline gives CDR1 SGHAT, CDR2 FQDESV (reference sequence).